Presented here are 8 T cell receptor beta chains from one specimen sequenced in a study of blood T cell repertoires in COVID-19 (dated by TCRdb to 2020 to 2022). The library was built by means of the immunoSEQ multiplex PCR assay. TCRdb stores this immuneACCESS table with in-frame sequences only. Part of the clones is absent; in the studies checked, under half of the shortfall reflects unresolved V genes, and no reason is known for the rest. Across this sample there are 100,000 to 150,000 clones, with 74% seen only once. The top ten constitute roughly 5.5% of the sample. The sequenced sample consisted of peripheral blood. The receptors originated from a man aged 55 to 69 with acute or convalescent COVID-19.

This clone showed up just once. This chain connects TRBV5-1 to TRBJ2-3, with 7 bases aligning to TRBD2. The V segment lost 4 bases and the J segment 1 base; nucleotides outside the gene matches: 6. Germline V gene lookup returns CDR1 SGHRS and CDR2 YFSETQ. The CDR3 has 15 amino acids. The CDR3 DNA sequence: TGCGCCAGCAGCCTCTCTAGCGGCCGCACAGATACGCAGTATTTT. It codes for CASSLSSGRTDTQYF.

The J gene is TRBJ1-6, the V gene TRBV3-1 (or the pseudogene TRBV3-2); D not resolved. The CDR3 covers 17 residues. Looked up from germline, CDR1 is LGHDT and CDR2 is YNNKEL (reference sequence). Trimming removed 0 bases at V and 0 bases at J, with 9 bases between. CDR3: CASSQEERGSYNSPLHF. CDR3 coding DNA: TGTGCCAGCAGCCAAGAGGAGCGGGGCTCCTATAATTCACCCCTCCACTTT.

The V gene is TRBV7-7, the J gene TRBJ2-2; 8 bases agree with TRBD1. Germline CDR1 and CDR2: SSHAT and FNYEAQ (reference sequence). This CDR3 has 15 residues. With 5 bases clipped from V and 1 base from J, the junction kept 3 bases outside the gene matches. The CDR3 sequence: CASSETGVNTGELFF. CDR3 nucleotides: TGTGCCAGCAGCGAGACAGGGGTGAACACCGGGGAGCTGTTTTTT.

The gene calls are TRBV7-9 and TRBJ2-1; unclear D gene. This CDR3 has 12 residues. CDR1 SEHNR and CDR2 FQNEAQ come from the germline V gene (reference sequence). Trimming cost V 6 bases and J 6 bases, with 9 bases left between them. CDR3 sequence reads: CASRPELNEQFF. The CDR3 DNA reads as TGTGCCAGCAGACCCGAACTCAATGAGCAGTTCTTC. The whole variable domain, remainder taken from reference TRBV7-9 and TRBJ2-1, is DTGVSQNPRHKITKRGQNVTFRCDPISEHNRLYWYRQTLGQGPEFLTYFQNEAQLEKSRLLSDRFSAERPKGSFSTLEIQRTEQGDSAMYLCASRPELNEQFFGPGTRLTVL.

The V and J genes are TRBV6-6 and TRBJ2-1, with a weak D call TRBD2 (6 bases). Trimming removed 6 bases at V and 4 bases at J, with 10 bases between. CDR3 length equals 13 residues. Germline-derived CDR1 and CDR2 are MNHNY and SVGAGI (reference sequence). This CDR3 reads CASSRGEYNEQFF. The CDR3, as DNA: TGTGCCAGCAGCCGCGGGGAGTACAATGAGCAGTTCTTC.

V usage is TRBV7-3 and J usage is TRBJ1-1, with a tentative D call TRBD1 (5 bases). CDR3 size: 15 residues. V shed 1 base and J shed 3 bases, with 12 bases lying between them. Germline V gives CDR1 SGHTA, CDR2 FQGTGA. For the CDR3, the DNA is TGTGCCAGCAGCTTAAAAGGGGCGATGGACACTGAAGCTTTCTTT. Translating gives CASSLKGAMDTEAFF. Using reference TRBV7-3 and TRBJ1-1 for the parts outside the CDR3, the full variable domain is GAGVSQTPSNKVTEKGKYVELRCDPISGHTALYWYRQSLGQGPEFLIYFQGTGAADDSGLPNDRFFAVRPEGSVSTLKIQRTERGDSAVYLCASSLKGAMDTEAFFGQGTRLTVV.

This chain links TRBV7-2 with TRBJ1-2; TRBD1 is a possible D gene (6 bases). Per germline, CDR1 SGHTA and CDR2 FQGNSA. CDR3 length equals 14 residues. V was trimmed by 2 bases and J by 5 bases, leaving 12 bases between them. The DNA of the CDR3 is TGTGCCAGCAGCTTACGCAAGGACAGTTATGGCTACACCTTC. Translated, it gives CASSLRKDSYGYTF.

Written as DNA, the CDR3 is TGTGCCAGCAGCTTGGGGCCGATGATGAACACTGAAGCTTTCTTT. This codes for CASSLGPMMNTEAFF. The chain has TRBV5-6 and TRBJ1-1; unclear D gene. V was trimmed by 0 bases and J by 0 bases, leaving 9 bases between them. Germline V gene sequence: CDR1 SGHDT, CDR2 YYEEEE. This CDR3 is built from 15 residues.